Below, 30 T cell receptor beta chains from the same sample are listed, as sequenced in a study of molecular identifiers for immune sequencing clone quantification. TCRdb reprocessed the PCR reads with MiXCR, giving one entry per CDR3 protein. Of 20,000 or so distinct CDR3 sequences listed, 20% to 25% are singletons. Sequenced input: naive CD8+ T cells from blood, with Jurkat cell RNA spiked in. Subset indicated: FACS-sorted CD8+CD4-CCR7+CD45RA+ naive T cells. The receptors here all came from a human donor in good health. Some libraries in this study had Jurkat cell RNA spiked in.

This clonotype was detected ten times or more. The chain is built from TRBV6-2 or TRBV6-3 and TRBJ2-5; possible D gene TRBD2, 5 bases. Per germline, CDR1 MNHEY and CDR2 SVGEGT. Deletions cut 7 bases from V and 3 bases from J, with 12 bases between. CDR3 length: 13 residues. CDR3 protein: CASTDWGEETQYF. CDR3 in DNA: TGTGCCAGCACCGATTGGGGAGAAGAGACCCAGTACTTC.

This rearrangement joins TRBV5-1 to TRBJ2-7; D call uncertain. The V gene lost 0 bases and the J gene lost 3 bases, with 10 bases spanning the gap. The CDR3 contains 14 residues. In germline, CDR1 is SGHRS, CDR2 YFSETQ. Written as DNA, the CDR3 is TGCGCCAGCAGCTTGGCCGGTCAGGACTACGAGCAGTACTTC. The encoded protein is CASSLAGQDYEQYF.

This clonotype was recorded many times. The chain is built from TRBV12-3 or TRBV12-4 and TRBJ2-2, with D hard to call. Trimming stripped 7 bases from V and 9 bases from J, with 21 bases between. This CDR3 comprises 15 residues. The chain's CDR3 is CASKVEEGPPRELFF. CDR3 sequence (DNA): TGTGCCAGCAAAGTGGAAGAAGGCCCCCCCCGGGAGCTGTTTTTT.

By share, this clonotype counts as medium-sized. This chain joins TRBV7-2 and TRBJ2-7; no reliable D call. This CDR3 has 14 residues. The V and J ends lost 9 bases and 0 bases respectively, with 15 bases between them. Germline assignment: CDR1 SGHTA and CDR2 FQGNSA. CDR3 sequence (DNA): TGTGCCAGTAACGCCGGCATGCCCTCCTACGAGCAGTACTTC. Protein product: CASNAGMPSYEQYF.

This clonotype was detected ten times or more. The chain recombines TRBV27 with TRBJ2-7; the D is unclear. V was clipped by 6 bases and J by 1 base, with 13 bases between them. Germline V gene sequence: CDR1 MNHEY, CDR2 SMNVEV (reference sequence). The CDR3 runs 14 residues. DNA for the CDR3: TGTGCCAGCAGCCCTAATTTAGGGTCCTACGAGCAGTACTTC. Protein: CASSPNLGSYEQYF.

In its sample, this clonotype was seen once. A clone one base away is much larger, so this may be a read error. This rearrangement joins TRBV10-3 to TRBJ1-4; D perhaps matches TRBD1 (5 bases). The germline V gene has CDR1 ENHRY and CDR2 SYGVKD. CDR3 length equals 18 residues. V gave up 2 bases and J gave up 4 bases, with 20 bases separating them. The CDR3 region has the DNA TGTGCCATCAGTGAGGACTCCCCTCTGGGACGGCGTAATGAAAAACTGTTTTTT. The encoded protein is CAISEDSPLGRRNEKLFF.

This clonotype ranks as medium-sized (0.01 to 0.1%). CDR3 nucleotides: TGCGCCAGCAGCCAAGTTCTCCTAGGTTGGGGGGACACCGGGGAGCTGTTTTTT. Translating it yields CASSQVLLGWGDTGELFF. The genes are TRBV4-3 and TRBJ2-2; D may be TRBD2 (6 bases). Trimming took off 1 base at V and 3 bases at J, with 18 bases between the two ends. Germline V gene data show CDR1 as LGHNA and CDR2 as YSLEER. The CDR3 runs 18 residues.

The chain combines TRBV27 with TRBJ2-2; TRBD1 matches 7 bases. Losses at the gene ends were 2 bases for V and 7 bases for J; bases not matched to a gene: 7. CDR3 length: 15 amino acids. Germline CDR1 and CDR2: MNHEY and SMNVEV (reference sequence). This CDR3 is CASSLPTTGNGELFF. The CDR3 DNA is TGTGCCAGCAGTTTACCCACGACAGGGAACGGGGAGCTGTTTTTT.

The chain recombines TRBV7-8 with TRBJ2-1; 7 bases align to TRBD2. Trimming removed 3 bases from V and 10 bases from J; junction bases left unmatched: 12. Germline-derived CDR1 and CDR2 are SGHVS and FQNEAQ. The CDR3 has 15 residues. The CDR3 reads CASSFGAKAGGEQFF. DNA of the CDR3: TGTGCCAGCAGCTTTGGGGCTAAGGCCGGGGGGGAGCAGTTCTTC. The entire variable domain, with the rest obtained from reference TRBV7-8 and TRBJ2-1, is as follows: GAGVSQSPRYKVAKRGQDVALRCDPISGHVSLFWYQQALGQGPEFLTYFQNEAQLDKSGLPSDRFFAERPEGSVSTLKIQRTQQEDSAVYLCASSFGAKAGGEQFFGPGTRLTVL.

This clonotype counts as medium-sized (0.01 to 0.1%). Mismatch with germline at one junction end may stem from a read error. The chain couples TRBV4-3 to TRBJ2-5; D is undetermined. The germline CDR1 and CDR2 sequences are LGHNA and YSLEER. This CDR3 comprises 15 residues. The CDR3: CASSHDSLEQGTQYF. For the CDR3, the DNA is TGCGCCAGCAGCCATGACTCGCTCGAGCAAGGGACCCAGTACTTC.

The table lists this clonotype with many counts. V and J are TRBV6-5 and TRBJ2-7, with TRBD1 matching over 8 bases. V trimming: 5 bases; J trimming: 6 bases; junction bases outside the gene matches: 6. The CDR3 covers 13 residues. The germline gives CDR1 MNHEY, CDR2 SVGAGI. CDR3 in amino acids: CASSLGQGGEQYF. CDR3 in DNA: TGTGCCAGCAGTCTCGGACAGGGCGGCGAGCAGTACTTC.

In this sample, this clonotype turned up many times. The J gene is TRBJ2-2, the V gene TRBV6-2 or TRBV6-3, with TRBD2 as a possible D gene (6 bases). Germline-derived CDR1 and CDR2 are MNHEY and SVGEGT. The CDR3 consists of 15 residues. V lost 6 bases and J 1 base, leaving 12 bases between the germline ends. This chain's CDR3 is CASSPLALNTGELFF. CDR3 nucleotide sequence: TGTGCCAGCAGCCCACTAGCCCTGAACACCGGGGAGCTGTTTTTT.

On this clonotype itself: A much larger clone lies a single base off, so this may be a read error. This rearrangement joins TRBV3-1 to TRBJ2-7; D remains ambiguous. This CDR3 has 11 residues. V shed 2 bases and J shed 9 bases, with 8 bases lying between them. Germline V gene data show CDR1 as LGHDT and CDR2 as YNNKEL (reference sequence). The CDR3 DNA reads as TGTGCCAGCAGCCAATTGGACGGGCAGTACTTC. It is translated as CASSQLDGQYF.

This clonotype was found many times. This sequence joins TRBV5-8 and TRBJ2-7; D is perhaps TRBD1 or TRBD2 (5 bases each). CDR3 length equals 14 residues. CDR1 is SGHTS and CDR2 is YDEGEE in the germline V gene. Trimming left V 6 bases short and J 2 bases short, with 15 bases between. As DNA, the CDR3 is TGTGCCAGCATGGGGGAAACCCTAACCTACGAGCAGTACTTC. It translates to CASMGETLTYEQYF. The whole variable domain, remainder taken from reference TRBV5-8 and TRBJ2-7, is EAGVTQSPTHLIKTRGQQATLRCSPISGHTSVYWYQQALGLGLQFLLWYDEGEERNRGNFPPRFSGRQFPNYSSELNVNALELEDSALYLCASMGETLTYEQYFGPGTRLTVT.

Remarks on this clonotype: Because it lacks the conserved phenylalanine or tryptophan at the end, this CDR3 is likely a read error. The chain couples TRBV7-2 to TRBJ1-2, with unresolved D. This CDR3 contains 14 residues. The V end lost 0 bases, the J end lost 4 bases, and 9 bases lay between the germline ends. The germline gives CDR1 SGHTA, CDR2 FQGNSA. The CDR3 sequence: CASSLADNLYGYTL. The CDR3 nucleotides are TGTGCCAGCAGCTTAGCCGACAACCTCTATGGCTACACCCTC.

This sequence joins TRBV5-6 and TRBJ2-2; D uncertain. From germline, CDR1 is SGHDT and CDR2 YYEEEE. The CDR3 length is 12 residues. Trimming pared 1 base from V and 6 bases from J, leaving 4 bases between. The chain's CDR3 is CASSLLSGELFF. As DNA, the CDR3 is TGTGCCAGCAGCTTGTTGTCCGGGGAGCTGTTTTTT. The full variable domain, in which reference TRBV5-6 and TRBJ2-2 provide the parts outside the CDR3, is DAGVTQSPTHLIKTRGQQVTLRCSPKSGHDTVSWYQQALGQGPQFIFQYYEEEERQRGNFPDRFSGHQFPNYSSELNVNALLLGDSALYLCASSLLSGELFFGEGSRLTVL.

This clonotype showed up many times. This chain uses TRBV20-1 with TRBJ2-1; no clear D gene. Trimming shortened V by 6 bases and J by 0 bases, and 12 bases separated the two germline ends. CDR3 length: 14 amino acids. The germline V gene has CDR1 DFQATT and CDR2 SNEGSKA (reference sequence). CDR3 sequence: CSARDWNSYNEQFF. CDR3 nucleotide sequence: TGCAGTGCCCGTGACTGGAACTCCTACAATGAGCAGTTCTTC.

This clonotype was seen ten or more times. This sequence joins TRBV4-3 and TRBJ1-1; perhaps TRBD1 as D (6 bases). The germline CDR1 and CDR2 sequences are LGHNA and YSLEER. The CDR3 covers 13 residues. V gave up 6 bases and J gave up 4 bases, with 12 bases separating them. Here the CDR3 DNA reads TGCGCCAGCAGACTAACAGGGTTCACTGAAGCTTTCTTT. This gives the protein CASRLTGFTEAFF.

This clonotype was seen a few times. Possible read error: a much larger clone is one base away. The chain carries TRBV4-3 and TRBJ2-7, with D perhaps matching TRBD1 or TRBD2 (5 bases each). Germline CDR1 and CDR2: LGHNA and YSLEER. Trimming removed 0 bases from V and 5 bases from J, with 14 bases in between. This CDR3 comprises 15 residues. DNA for the CDR3: TGCGCCAGCAGCCAAGAAAGGGACGGGCATAACGAGCAGTACTTC. This codes for CASSQERDGHNEQYF.

This clonotype showed up many times. This chain links TRBV3-1 with TRBJ2-7; TRBD2 is a possible D gene (5 bases). Germline loops: CDR1 LGHDT, CDR2 YNNKEL (reference sequence). CDR3 length: 14 residues. Trimming left V 1 base short and J 3 bases short, with 10 bases between. In DNA form, the CDR3 reads TGTGCCAGCAGCCAAGGCCTAGCCTACTACGAGCAGTACTTC. Its translation: CASSQGLAYYEQYF.

This clonotype was seen more than once but under ten times. This rearrangement joins TRBV9 to TRBJ2-6; 8 bases are shared with TRBD1. V shed 0 bases and J 4 bases; nucleotides not matched to a gene: 9. Looked up from germline, CDR1 is SGDLS and CDR2 is YYNGEE. This CDR3 is 18 amino acids long. DNA of the CDR3: TGTGCCAGCAGCGTAGCGCGCCAGGGGGCGAAGGGGGCCAACGTCCTGACTTTC. Translated, it gives CASSVARQGAKGANVLTF.

About this clonotype itself: A much larger clone differs by one base, so this may be a read error. The rearrangement uses TRBV7-9 and TRBJ2-1; 9 bases align to TRBD2. CDR3 length equals 14 residues. Germline assignment: CDR1 SEHNR and CDR2 FQNEAQ (reference sequence). Germline trimming cut 4 bases from V and 11 bases from J; bases unmatched to any gene: 9. CDR3 region: CASSSGTSFDKQFF. The DNA for the CDR3 is TGTGCCAGCAGCTCCGGGACTAGCTTTGACAAGCAGTTCTTC.

The J gene is TRBJ2-1, the V gene TRBV15, with TRBD2 matching 12 bases. Unmatched junction bases numbered 12, after V lost 1 base and J lost 8 bases. The CDR3 sequence is 18 residues long. Germline V gene lookup returns CDR1 LNHNV and CDR2 YYDKDF (reference sequence). Here the CDR3 DNA reads TGTGCCACCAGCAGAGTGGGAACCGGGACTAGCGGGTTGGATGAGCAGTTCTTC. Translated: CATSRVGTGTSGLDEQFF.

This clonotype was observed many times. CDR3 coding DNA: TGTGCCAGCAGTCGGACAGGCACAGGAAACACCATATATTTT. Translation: CASSRTGTGNTIYF. This chain connects TRBV6-5 to TRBJ1-3; 7 bases line up with TRBD1. V was clipped by 5 bases and J by 4 bases; unmatched bases: 5. This CDR3 region has 14 residues. Germline CDR1 reads MNHEY; CDR2 reads SVGAGI.

This clonotype was seen ten or more times. The rearrangement uses TRBV7-9 and TRBJ2-7, with D perhaps TRBD2 (5 bases). Germline V gene sequence: CDR1 SEHNR, CDR2 FQNEAQ (reference sequence). This CDR3 is 16 amino acids long. The germline V and J ends were trimmed by 1 base and 1 base, with 14 bases remaining between them. CDR3 sequence (DNA): TGTGCCAGCAGCTTAGTAGGTCTAGCCCTATCCTACGAGCAGTACTTC. Its protein is CASSLVGLALSYEQYF. The whole variable domain, filled in from reference TRBV7-9 and TRBJ2-7, reads DTGVSQNPRHKITKRGQNVTFRCDPISEHNRLYWYRQTLGQGPEFLTYFQNEAQLEKSRLLSDRFSAERPKGSFSTLEIQRTEQGDSAMYLCASSLVGLALSYEQYFGPGTRLTVT.

This clonotype turned up a few times. V and J are TRBV19 and TRBJ2-1; D is undetermined. The CDR3 extends over 13 amino acids. From germline, CDR1 is LNHDA and CDR2 SQIVND (reference sequence). The V end was cut by 3 bases, the J end by 3 bases, with 6 bases between. For the CDR3, the DNA is TGTGCCAGTAGTATTGACGGCTACAATGAGCAGTTCTTC. This translates into CASSIDGYNEQFF.

V usage is TRBV27 and J usage is TRBJ1-2, with no clear D. V lost 0 bases to trimming and J lost 1 base, with 9 bases between them. The CDR3 consists of 15 residues. CDR1 MNHEY and CDR2 SMNVEV come from the germline V gene (reference sequence). The CDR3 DNA sequence: TGTGCCAGCAGTTTATCGGGCAGCCTTAACTATGGCTACACCTTC. It encodes CASSLSGSLNYGYTF.

This clonotype was detected ten times or more. The CDR3 loop is CASSFGLWSSYEQYF. The DNA of the CDR3 is TGTGCCAGCAGTTTCGGGTTATGGAGCTCCTACGAGCAGTACTTC. This sequence joins TRBV12-3 or TRBV12-4 and TRBJ2-7; no firm D call. V lost 3 bases and J 0 bases, leaving 12 bases between the germline ends. The CDR3 is made up of 15 amino acids.

This clonotype has at least ten counts. This chain uses TRBV2 with TRBJ2-1, with 9 bases aligning to TRBD1. V dropped 5 bases and J dropped 0; count of bases not matched to a gene: 14. This CDR3 comprises 19 residues. Germline loops: CDR1 SNHLY, CDR2 FYNNEI. The CDR3 DNA follows: TGTGCCAGCAGTACGTACAGGGGGCCTTCTCAGAGCTCCTACAATGAGCAGTTCTTC. This codes for CASSTYRGPSQSSYNEQFF.

To note about this clonotype: A read error may account for a junction end that differs from germline. The gene calls are TRBV27 and TRBJ1-1, with 10 nucleotides matching TRBD1. CDR3 length: 15 amino acids. The germline CDR1 and CDR2 sequences are MNHEY and SMNVEV (reference sequence). The CDR3 bases are TGTGCCAGCGGTTTATCGGGGGGACAGGGGTTTTTGGCTTTCTTT. Translating gives CASGLSGGQGFLAFF.